The rows below give T cell receptor beta chains drawn from one sample of a study of PD-L1 blockade in urothelial cancer. Profiling relied on immunoSEQ multiplex PCR, and the TCRdb table lists in-frame clones only, not all of them. The sample consists of approximately 14,000 clones, approximately 87% of them appearing once. Sequenced material: PBMCs, taken around atezolizumab (anti-PD-L1) treatment. The origin of the receptors is a man in his 70s with urothelial cancer. Each CDR3 is given with its conserved first and last residue.

j_gene | v_gene | CDR3aa
TRBJ2-7 | TRBV28 | CASSFARGYEQYF
TRBJ2-7 | TRBV6-6 | CASTASGGYEQYF
TRBJ2-5 | TRBV10-2 | CASSESLAGGEETQYF
TRBJ1-2 | TRBV29-1 | CSVQGNYGYTF
TRBJ1-3 | TRBV2 | CASSEGPAGNTIYF
TRBJ1-5 | TRBV28 | CASSLPYSAGYQPQHF
TRBJ2-5 | TRBV6-5 | CASSRMSSGRETQYF
TRBJ2-7 | TRBV15 | CATSSEGQGFHEQYF
TRBJ2-7 | TRBV5-1 | CASSSLATGGRYEQYF
TRBJ1-3 | TRBV15 | CATSRDRGASSGNTIYF
TRBJ2-7 | TRBV9 | CASSEGQYSHEQYF
TRBJ1-3 | TRBV5-4 | CASSLLQGSGNTIYF
TRBJ1-1 | TRBV19 | CASSIEDEGLGEAFF
TRBJ2-7 | TRBV5-4 | CASSLAPGTGKYEQYF
TRBJ2-7 | TRBV2 | CASSEHIAYEQYF
TRBJ1-6 | TRBV19 | CASSPRDRDSPLHF
TRBJ1-2 | TRBV5-5 | CASSLVEAYGYTF
TRBJ2-3 | TRBV11-2 | CASSSAPLSTDTQYF
TRBJ2-1 | TRBV9 | CASSVASGLAGGMVQFF
TRBJ2-7 | TRBV7-2 | CASSAWESEQYF
TRBJ1-2 | TRBV5-8 | CASIESLPWGLNYGYTF
TRBJ1-3 | TRBV6-5 | CASSYRDSGNTIYF
TRBJ2-7 | TRBV5-6 | CASSRRGQGADEQYF
TRBJ2-3 | TRBV7-6 | CASSFGPGVSTDTQYF
TRBJ2-3 | TRBV5-1 | CASSYRKTGAGGDTQYF
TRBJ1-1 | TRBV4-1 | CASSVTGSVVAEAFF
TRBJ2-5 | TRBV6-5 | CASHQGEETQYF
TRBJ1-1 | TRBV13 | CASSLLNTEAFF
TRBJ2-7 | TRBV10-3 | CAISDRGDDEQYF
TRBJ2-7 | TRBV5-4 | CASSHGTSGTYEQYF
TRBJ2-2 | TRBV5-4 | CASREGRGLSTGELFF
TRBJ1-2 | TRBV4-1 | CASTYDQRPWTGEGYTF
TRBJ2-5 | TRBV5-1 | CASGGLEETQYF
TRBJ1-1 | TRBV7-2 | CASTIAGGTEAFF
TRBJ2-5 | TRBV6-5 | CASSPGGETQYF
TRBJ2-3 | TRBV7-9 | CASSWTTGRSTDTQYF
TRBJ2-3 | TRBV27 | CASSLGAGVTDTQYF
TRBJ2-1 | TRBV5-1 | CASSSGKAVYYNEQFF
TRBJ2-7 | TRBV30 | CAWRSSAIIGEQYF
TRBJ2-5 | TRBV27 | CASSSWDRQETQYF
TRBJ2-1 | TRBV6-1 | CASSEGGAYNEQFF